This TCR beta chain was retrieved from a study of blood T cell repertoires in COVID-19. Turning to the study itself: Samples came from the United States, Italy and Spain, spanning acute and convalescent COVID-19.

TCRdb's copy holds only in-frame clones and misses some; the assay was immunoSEQ multiplex PCR. The data contain about 45,000 clones, 89% of them singletons. V was shortened by 7 bases and J by 3 bases, with 19 bases between the two germline ends. Germline CDR1 MNHNY, CDR2 SVGAGI (reference sequence). The CDR3 is 15 residues long. The chain has TRBV6-6 and TRBJ2-7; weak D call: TRBD2 (8 bases). This sequence was found in a human donor in a cohort sampled during active COVID-19. Input material: peripheral blood. The chain's CDR3 is CASTRGGTDVYEQYF. The CDR3, as DNA: TGTGCCAGCACCCGCGGGGGGACAGATGTCTACGAGCAGTACTTC.